The rows below give T cell receptor beta chains drawn from one sample of a study of blood T cell repertoires in COVID-19. Assay: immunoSEQ multiplex PCR; the TCRdb copy retains only in-frame clones and omits some. The sample records about 250,000 clones, 80% to 90% being singletons. Sequencing was carried out using PBMCs or T cells enriched from blood (not recorded which). These receptors were collected from a woman between 35 and 50 years old who had been exposed to COVID-19. The CDR3 runs from the conserved cysteine through the conserved F or W. A D gene is named only where the DNA matches it firmly. Clone size is given for some rows only: seen once, a few or many times, or a class if the clone is expanded.

-	TRBV7-3	TRBJ2-1	15	-	TGTGCCAGCAGCTTAACCCCAGATTCCTACAATGAGCAGTTCTTC	CASSLTPDSYNEQFF
-	TRBV15	TRBJ1-1	14	-	TGTGCCACCAGCAGGCCGGGGGGCTCTACTGAAGCTTTCTTT	CATSRPGGSTEAFF
-	TRBV28	TRBJ1-1	12	once	TGTGCCAGCAGTTCTATGAACACTGAAGCTTTCTTT	CASSSMNTEAFF
TRBD1	TRBV5-8	TRBJ1-1	14	-	TGTGCCAGCAGACTCCGGGACAGGGTAATTGAAGCTTTCTTT	CASRLRDRVIEAFF
TRBD1	TRBV30	TRBJ1-5	15	-	TGTGCCTGGAGTGGTACTGGACAGGGAGATCAGCCCCAGCATTTT	CAWSGTGQGDQPQHF
-	TRBV30	TRBJ1-4	15	few	TGTGCCTGGAGTCCGGCCCGCTCCTTCGGGGAAAAACTGTTTTTT	CAWSPARSFGEKLFF
TRBD1	TRBV19	TRBJ1-2	14	-	TGTGCCAGTAGCTCCGGGACAGGGTTCTATGGCTACACCTTC	CASSSGTGFYGYTF
-	TRBV28	TRBJ1-1	13	once	TGTGCCAGCAGTGTCCGGGGATACACTGAAGCTTTCTTT	CASSVRGYTEAFF
-	TRBV7-8	TRBJ1-6	13	-	TGTGCCAGCAGCTTAGAATTAGCGTCACCCCTCCACTTT	CASSLELASPLHF
-	TRBV5-1	TRBJ2-3	16	-	TGCGCCAGCAGCTTGGTTCAGGGTGAAGGAACAGATACGCAGTATTTT	CASSLVQGEGTDTQYF
TRBD1	TRBV29-1	TRBJ1-3	12	-	TGCAGCGCCCGGACAGGGAAAAACACCATATATTTT	CSARTGKNTIYF
-	TRBV6-5	TRBJ1-5	15	-	TGTGCCAGCACCCACGGGGACCGGGGGAATCAGCCCCAGCATTTT	CASTHGDRGNQPQHF
-	TRBV4-2	TRBJ1-4	17	once	TGTGCCAGCAGCCAAGCCCAGCGGCAGGACGTACTTGAAAAACTGTTTTTT	CASSQAQRQDVLEKLFF
-	TRBV5-8	TRBJ1-4	16	-	TGTGCCAGCAGCTCCCCACCAAGACACGGAGGGGAAAAACTGTTTTTT	CASSSPPRHGGEKLFF
TRBD2	TRBV18	TRBJ2-7	14	-	TGTGCCAGCTCACTAACAGCGGGAACCTACGAGCAGTACTTC	CASSLTAGTYEQYF
-	TRBV7-9	TRBJ1-5	12	-	TGTGCCAGCAGCTTTACTGATCAGCCCCAGCATTTT	CASSFTDQPQHF
-	TRBV12-3/TRBV12-4	TRBJ2-1	13	-	TGTGCCAGCAACCTGGGGGGGCCAGGTGAGCAGTTCTTC	CASNLGGPGEQFF
-	TRBV6-5	TRBJ2-7	13	once	TGTGCCAGCAGTCCTACGAGCTCCTACGAGCAGTACTTC	CASSPTSSYEQYF